A selection of T cell receptor beta chains follows, all from one sample in a study of shared clonotypes between healthy human individuals. The assay was immunoSEQ multiplex PCR, and TCRdb's table has in-frame clones only and misses some. The sample contains about 1.1 million clones, about 80% of which appear only once. Specimen: memory CD4+ T cells from PBMCs. The receptors originated from a man younger than 35 in good health. Some clones in this sample may be carry-over from other donors' samples. Both conserved end residues are part of each CDR3. Fields, in order: D gene, clone size, J gene, V gene, CDR3 DNA, CDR3 protein. A D gene is named only where the DNA matches it firmly. Rows give clone size only sometimes, using once, few, many, or a class for an expanded clone.

D: TRBD1
size: NA
J: TRBJ2-1
V: TRBV11-3
DNA: TGTGCCAGCAGCACAGGGACAGGGCATACGAATGAGCAGTTCTTC
CDR3: CASSTGTGHTNEQFF

D: TRBD2
size: NA
J: TRBJ2-7
V: TRBV29-1
DNA: TGCAGCGTTAGGAAGCCAACGACTAGCGGGAGAGCCGAGCAGTACTTC
CDR3: CSVRKPTTSGRAEQYF

D: NA
size: NA
J: TRBJ2-6
V: TRBV5-1
DNA: TGCGCCACCTCACCCGGGGGGGCCAACGTCCTGACTTTC
CDR3: CATSPGGANVLTF

D: TRBD1
size: NA
J: TRBJ1-5
V: TRBV4-1
DNA: TGCGCCAGCAGCCAAGGGGGACCCGGGACAGGGAGGCGTCAGCCCCAGCATTTT
CDR3: CASSQGGPGTGRRQPQHF

D: TRBD1
size: NA
J: TRBJ2-7
V: TRBV5-6
DNA: TGTGCCAGCAGCTCGGGGTCCGGGACAGGGGGATCCTACGAGCAGTACTTC
CDR3: CASSSGSGTGGSYEQYF

D: TRBD1
size: NA
J: TRBJ2-2
V: TRBV11-3
DNA: TGTGCCAGCAGCGGGACAGGGGCGCTTAACACCGGGGAGCTGTTTTTT
CDR3: CASSGTGALNTGELFF

D: NA
size: NA
J: TRBJ1-1
V: TRBV19
DNA: TGTGCCAGTAGTAAGGGGGGAGTGAACACTGAAGCTTTCTTT
CDR3: CASSKGGVNTEAFF

D: NA
size: NA
J: TRBJ2-7
V: TRBV28
DNA: TGTGCCAGCAGTCAACAGGACTCAACCTACGAGCAGTACTTC
CDR3: CASSQQDSTYEQYF

D: NA
size: NA
J: TRBJ2-6
V: TRBV27
DNA: TGTGCCAGCAGTTTATGGTCTGGGGCCAACGTCCTGACTTTC
CDR3: CASSLWSGANVLTF

D: TRBD2
size: NA
J: TRBJ2-7
V: TRBV28
DNA: TGTGCCAGCAGATACGGGACTAGCGGGACCTACGAGCAGTACTTC
CDR3: CASRYGTSGTYEQYF

D: TRBD2
size: NA
J: TRBJ2-7
V: TRBV29-1
DNA: TGCAGCGTCGCTGGGACTAGCGGGAGTGGTATATCCGAGCAGTACTTC
CDR3: CSVAGTSGSGISEQYF

D: NA
size: NA
J: TRBJ2-1
V: TRBV6-6
DNA: TGTGCCAGCAGTTACGGGGTACCCTCCTACAATGAGCAGTTCTTC
CDR3: CASSYGVPSYNEQFF

D: TRBD1
size: NA
J: TRBJ2-7
V: TRBV10-3
DNA: TGTGCCATCAAAGGGGGACAGTTCTACGAGCAGTACTTC
CDR3: CAIKGGQFYEQYF

D: TRBD1
size: NA
J: TRBJ1-2
V: TRBV6-5
DNA: TGTGCCAGCAGCCGCAGGGGGCACTATGGCTACACCTTC
CDR3: CASSRRGHYGYTF

D: NA
size: NA
J: TRBJ2-7
V: TRBV7-8
DNA: TGTGCCAGCAGCCTGCGGGACGGCTACGAGCAGTACTTC
CDR3: CASSLRDGYEQYF

D: NA
size: NA
J: TRBJ1-5
V: TRBV25-1
DNA: TGTGCCAGCAGTGAAGCAGGCCGGAGCAATCAGCCCCAGCATTTT
CDR3: CASSEAGRSNQPQHF

D: NA
size: NA
J: TRBJ2-7
V: TRBV11-1
DNA: TGTGCCAGCAGCTCCCGACAGACTAGCTACGAGCAGTACTTC
CDR3: CASSSRQTSYEQYF

D: TRBD1
size: NA
J: TRBJ1-1
V: TRBV2
DNA: TGTGCCAGCAGTGTTCAGGGGGGAAGGACTGAAGCTTTCTTT
CDR3: CASSVQGGRTEAFF

D: TRBD2
size: once
J: TRBJ2-2
V: TRBV28
DNA: TGTGCCAGCAGTCCCCTCAGCGGGAGGGGCGGGGAGCTGTTTTTT
CDR3: CASSPLSGRGGELFF

D: TRBD1
size: few
J: TRBJ1-2
V: TRBV6-1
DNA: TGTGCCAGCAGTGACTGGACAGGGGTTAATGGCTACACCTTC
CDR3: CASSDWTGVNGYTF

D: NA
size: NA
J: TRBJ2-7
V: TRBV28
DNA: TGTGCCAGCACCCAGACCCATGGGCGCTACGAGCAGTACTTC
CDR3: CASTQTHGRYEQYF

D: TRBD1
size: few
J: TRBJ2-3
V: TRBV7-8
DNA: TGTGCCAGCACCCAAAAGCCCCCGGGTACAGGGGGCATTTGGGATACGCAGTATTTT
CDR3: CASTQKPPGTGGIWDTQYF

D: NA
size: few
J: TRBJ1-1
V: TRBV2
DNA: TGTGCCAGCTCCTACGGGAGGGACTACACTGAAGCTTTCTTT
CDR3: CASSYGRDYTEAFF

D: NA
size: NA
J: TRBJ2-3
V: TRBV28
DNA: TGTGCCAGCAGTGACAGGAGCTTTACAGATACGCAGTATTTT
CDR3: CASSDRSFTDTQYF

D: TRBD2
size: NA
J: TRBJ2-7
V: TRBV11-2
DNA: TGTGCCAGCACCCAGCGGGATCGCGTCTACGAGCAGTACTTC
CDR3: CASTQRDRVYEQYF

D: TRBD1
size: NA
J: TRBJ1-1
V: TRBV6-5
DNA: TGTGCCAGCAGTGAACACGGACAGGGGGAAGCTTTCTTT
CDR3: CASSEHGQGEAFF

D: TRBD1
size: NA
J: TRBJ1-1
V: TRBV5-1
DNA: TGCGCCAGCAGCTTGACCAGGACAGGACGGAACACTGAAGCTTTCTTT
CDR3: CASSLTRTGRNTEAFF

D: NA
size: NA
J: TRBJ1-5
V: TRBV7-9
DNA: TGTGCCAGCAGCAAAATAATGCCCGATCAGCCCCAGCATTTT
CDR3: CASSKIMPDQPQHF

D: NA
size: many
J: TRBJ2-3
V: TRBV30
DNA: TGTGCCTGGAAGGGAATGGCACCAGATACGCAGTATTTT
CDR3: CAWKGMAPDTQYF

D: NA
size: NA
J: TRBJ2-5
V: TRBV28
DNA: TGTGCCAGCAGTTATGGGTGGGACATTCAAGAGACCCAGTACTTC
CDR3: CASSYGWDIQETQYF

D: TRBD1
size: NA
J: TRBJ2-7
V: TRBV7-6
DNA: TGTGCCAGCAGCTTAGACAGGGGCCCCTACGAGCAGTACTTC
CDR3: CASSLDRGPYEQYF

D: NA
size: NA
J: TRBJ1-6
V: TRBV27
DNA: TGTGCCAGCAGCCCAACCAGCTCCTATAATTCACCCCTCCACTTT
CDR3: CASSPTSSYNSPLHF

D: NA
size: NA
J: TRBJ2-7
V: TRBV14
DNA: TGTGCCAGCAGCCAAGATGGCCACCCCTCCTACTACGAGCAGTACTTC
CDR3: CASSQDGHPSYYEQYF

D: NA
size: NA
J: TRBJ1-1
V: TRBV2
DNA: TGTGCCAGCACCCCAGCCGGGGGGAACACTGAAGCTTTCTTT
CDR3: CASTPAGGNTEAFF

D: TRBD2
size: NA
J: TRBJ2-2
V: TRBV4-2
DNA: TGTGCCAGCAGCCGAAACTACGCCTGGACTAGCGGGAGGGCCATTTCACGCGGGGAGCTGTTTTTT
CDR3: CASSRNYAWTSGRAISRGELFF

D: NA
size: NA
J: TRBJ1-5
V: TRBV29-1
DNA: TGCAGCGTTGGAGCGCAGGGTAATCAGCCCCAGCATTTT
CDR3: CSVGAQGNQPQHF